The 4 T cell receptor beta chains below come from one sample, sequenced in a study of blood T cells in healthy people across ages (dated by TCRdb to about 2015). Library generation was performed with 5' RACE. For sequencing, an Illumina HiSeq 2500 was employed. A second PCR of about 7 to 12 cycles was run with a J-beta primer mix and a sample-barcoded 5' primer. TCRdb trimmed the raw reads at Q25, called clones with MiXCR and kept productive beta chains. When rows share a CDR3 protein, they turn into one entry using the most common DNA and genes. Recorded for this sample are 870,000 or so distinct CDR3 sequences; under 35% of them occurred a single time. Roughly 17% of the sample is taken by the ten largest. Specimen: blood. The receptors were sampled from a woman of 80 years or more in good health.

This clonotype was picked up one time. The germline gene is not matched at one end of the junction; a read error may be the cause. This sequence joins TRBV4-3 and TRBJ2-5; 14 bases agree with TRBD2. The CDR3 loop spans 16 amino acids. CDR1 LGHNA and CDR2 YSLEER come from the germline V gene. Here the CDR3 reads CAGSQDGTSGGHEQYF. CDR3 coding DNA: TGCGCCGGCAGCCAAGATGGGACTAGCGGGGGCCATGAGCAGTACTTC.

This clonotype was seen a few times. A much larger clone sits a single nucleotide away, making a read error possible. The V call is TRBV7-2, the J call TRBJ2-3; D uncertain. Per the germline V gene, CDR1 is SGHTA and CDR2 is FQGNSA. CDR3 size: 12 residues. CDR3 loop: CASSSPTDAQYF. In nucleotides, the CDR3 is TGTGCCAGCAGCTCCCCCACAGATGCGCAGTATTTT.

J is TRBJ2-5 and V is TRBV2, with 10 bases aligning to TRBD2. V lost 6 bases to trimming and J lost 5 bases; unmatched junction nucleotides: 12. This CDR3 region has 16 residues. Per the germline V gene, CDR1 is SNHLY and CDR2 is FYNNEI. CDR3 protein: CASRGTSAGEAETQYF. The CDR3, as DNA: TGTGCCAGCAGGGGGACTAGCGCGGGAGAAGCGGAGACCCAGTACTTC.

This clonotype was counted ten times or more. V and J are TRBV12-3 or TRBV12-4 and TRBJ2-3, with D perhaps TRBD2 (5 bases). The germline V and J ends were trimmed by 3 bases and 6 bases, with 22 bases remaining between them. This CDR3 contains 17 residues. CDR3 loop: CASSFSGRGRSGDTQYF. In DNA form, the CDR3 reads TGTGCCAGCAGTTTTAGTGGCCGCGGCAGATCGGGGGATACGCAGTATTTT.